This T cell receptor (beta chain) was identified in a study of OX40 agonist ivuxolimab in advanced cancers. Study context: Every 2 weeks, patients got intravenous ivuxolimab at one of six dose levels (0.01-10 mg/kg).

V gave up 4 bases and J gave up 7 bases; unmatched junction bases: 3. The germline V gene encodes CDR1 MGHRA and CDR2 YSYEKL. This CDR3 comprises 14 residues. Patients who had autoimmune disease history or got systemic immunosuppression were left out. For this clone: The antigen remains unidentified.

The data were produced by immunoSEQ multiplex PCR, yet TCRdb's version contains in-frame clones alone and is incomplete. Of about 32,000 clones in the sample, around nine tenths are singletons; the top ten hold approximately 31%. Study-level points and caveats: Circulating CD4+ and CD8+ T cells showed clonal expansion by week 6 at 0.1 to 3.0 mg/kg.

The chain has TRBV4-1 and TRBJ2-2; the match to TRBD1 covers 10 bases. Source: CD4+ or CD8+ T cells sorted from blood, taken in a trial of the OX40 agonist ivuxolimab. The receptor was derived from an adult with an advanced solid tumor such as melanoma, head and neck, liver or kidney cancer. CDR3 bases: TGCGCCAGCAGCCCATGGACAGGGGGCGGGGAGCTGTTTTTT. This gives the protein CASSPWTGGGELFF.